This T cell receptor beta chain appears in the sequencing data of a study of technical replicates of blood from a handful of donors. This clone was observed a single time. The assay was immunoSEQ multiplex PCR, and TCRdb's table has in-frame clones only and misses some. This sample yields under 95,000 clones, of which 75% to 95% are seen a single time; about 0.36% belongs to the top ten. This CDR3 has 15 residues. Germline loops: CDR1 LNHNV, CDR2 YYDKDF (reference sequence). V was clipped by 0 bases and J by 4 bases, with 12 bases between them. The sequencing input was T cells isolated from PBMCs. This chain connects TRBV15 to TRBJ1-1; D perhaps matches TRBD1 (6 bases). The clonotype was recovered from a human donor in good health. Some clones in this sample may be carry-over from other donors' samples. CDR3 sequence: CATSRDGTRGTEAFF. The CDR3 nucleotides read TGTGCCACCAGCAGAGATGGGACCAGGGGCACTGAAGCTTTCTTT. Variable domain in full (rest from reference TRBV15 and TRBJ1-1): DAMVIQNPRYQVTQFGKPVTLSCSQTLNHNVMYWYQQKSSQAPKLLFHYYDKDFNNEADTPDNFQSRRPNTSFCFLDIRSPGLGDTAMYLCATSRDGTRGTEAFFGQGTRLTVV.